This entry is about one T cell receptor beta chain. Its cognate antigen is unknown. The junction departs from the called germline gene at one end, perhaps through a read error. This sample's time point: before preoperative PTX-NDP chemotherapy. This sample stems from a study of esophageal squamous cell carcinoma under preoperative chemotherapy. General study points: Post-treatment tumor-infiltrating lymphocytes appeared partly derived from peripheral T cells migrating into the tumor.

Germline V gives CDR1 MNHNS, CDR2 SASEGT. The CDR3 has 16 residues. One entry per CDR3 protein, called by TCRdb with MiXCR from the PCR reads. This sample carries around 29,000 distinct CDR3 sequences, roughly 52% of them seen once, and the ten largest clones take approximately 12%. Sampling took place from a patient given preoperative chemotherapy. The receptor was derived from a human donor with esophageal squamous cell carcinoma. The donor label of this sample is uncertain. The chain carries TRBV6-1 and TRBJ2-3; D may match TRBD1 or TRBD2 (5 bases each). CDR3 protein: CASSELWGSYTDTQYF. Written as DNA, the CDR3 is TGTGCCAGCAGTGAATTGTGGGGGAGCTACACAGATACGCAGTATTTC.